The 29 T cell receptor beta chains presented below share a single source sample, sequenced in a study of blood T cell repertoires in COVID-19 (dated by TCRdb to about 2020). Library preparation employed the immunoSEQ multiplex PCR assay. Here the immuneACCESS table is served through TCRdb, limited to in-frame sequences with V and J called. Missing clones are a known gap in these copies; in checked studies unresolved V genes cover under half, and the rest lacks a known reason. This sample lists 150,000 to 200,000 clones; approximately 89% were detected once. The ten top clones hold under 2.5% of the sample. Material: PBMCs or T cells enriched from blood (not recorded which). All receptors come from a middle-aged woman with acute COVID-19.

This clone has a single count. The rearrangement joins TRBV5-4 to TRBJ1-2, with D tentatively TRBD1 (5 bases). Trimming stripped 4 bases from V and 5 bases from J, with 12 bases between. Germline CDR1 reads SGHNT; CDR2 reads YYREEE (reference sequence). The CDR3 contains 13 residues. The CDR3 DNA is TGTGCCAGCAGCGGGGGAGGCAGATATGGCTACACCTTC. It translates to CASSGGGRYGYTF.

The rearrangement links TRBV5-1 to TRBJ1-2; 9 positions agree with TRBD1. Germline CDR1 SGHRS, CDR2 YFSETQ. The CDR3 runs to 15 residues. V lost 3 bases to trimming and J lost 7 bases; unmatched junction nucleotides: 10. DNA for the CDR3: TGCGCCAGCAGCTCCAGGACAGGGGAGGTGCGTGGCTACACCTTC. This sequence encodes CASSSRTGEVRGYTF.

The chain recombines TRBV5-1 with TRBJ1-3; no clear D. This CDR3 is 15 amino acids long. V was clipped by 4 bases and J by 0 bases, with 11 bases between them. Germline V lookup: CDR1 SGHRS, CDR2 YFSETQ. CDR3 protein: CASSETVSSGNTIYF. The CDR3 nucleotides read TGCGCCAGCAGCGAAACAGTGAGCTCTGGAAACACCATATATTTT.

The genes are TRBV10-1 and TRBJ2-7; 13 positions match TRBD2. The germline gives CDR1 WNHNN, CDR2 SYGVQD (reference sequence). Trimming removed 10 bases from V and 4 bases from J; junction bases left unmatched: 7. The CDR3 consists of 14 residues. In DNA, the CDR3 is TGCGCCAAACCGGGACTAGCGGGGCCATACGAGCAGTACTTC. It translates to CAKPGLAGPYEQYF.

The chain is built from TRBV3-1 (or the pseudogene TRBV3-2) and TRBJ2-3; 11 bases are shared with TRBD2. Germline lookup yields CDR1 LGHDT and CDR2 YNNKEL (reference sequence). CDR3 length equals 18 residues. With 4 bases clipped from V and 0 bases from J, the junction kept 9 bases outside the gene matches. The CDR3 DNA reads TGTGCCAGCAGCCGGGTCACTAGCGGGGGAACTAGCACAGATACGCAGTATTTT. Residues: CASSRVTSGGTSTDTQYF.

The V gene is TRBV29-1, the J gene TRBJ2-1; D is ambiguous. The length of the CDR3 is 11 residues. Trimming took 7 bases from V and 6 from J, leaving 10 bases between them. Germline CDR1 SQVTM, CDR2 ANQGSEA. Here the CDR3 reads CSASNRNEQFF. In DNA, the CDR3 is TGCAGCGCCTCTAACCGCAATGAGCAGTTCTTC.

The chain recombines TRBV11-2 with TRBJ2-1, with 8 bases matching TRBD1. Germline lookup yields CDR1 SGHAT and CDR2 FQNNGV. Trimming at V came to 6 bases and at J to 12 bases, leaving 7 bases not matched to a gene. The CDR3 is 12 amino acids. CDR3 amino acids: CASRMSTGVQFF. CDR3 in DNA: TGTGCCAGCAGGATGTCGACAGGGGTGCAGTTCTTC.

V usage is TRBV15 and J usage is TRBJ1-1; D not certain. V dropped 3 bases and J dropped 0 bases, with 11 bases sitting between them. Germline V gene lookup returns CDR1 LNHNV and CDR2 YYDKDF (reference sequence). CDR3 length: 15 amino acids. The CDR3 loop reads CATSRSPDMNTEAFF. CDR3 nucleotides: TGTGCCACCAGCAGGTCCCCAGATATGAACACTGAAGCTTTCTTT.

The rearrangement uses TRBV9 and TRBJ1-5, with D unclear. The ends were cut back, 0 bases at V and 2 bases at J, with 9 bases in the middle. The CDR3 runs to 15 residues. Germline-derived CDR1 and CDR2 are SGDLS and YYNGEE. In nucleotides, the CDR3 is TGTGCCAGCAGCGTAGGACCGGGTGGCAATCAGCCCCAGCATTTT. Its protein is CASSVGPGGNQPQHF.

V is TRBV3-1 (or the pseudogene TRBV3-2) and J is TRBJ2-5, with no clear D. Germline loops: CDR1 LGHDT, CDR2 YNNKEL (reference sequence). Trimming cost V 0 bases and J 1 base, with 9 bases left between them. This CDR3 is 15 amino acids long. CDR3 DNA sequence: TGTGCCAGCAGCCAAGATCCCTTGAGCCAAGAGACCCAGTACTTC. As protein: CASSQDPLSQETQYF.

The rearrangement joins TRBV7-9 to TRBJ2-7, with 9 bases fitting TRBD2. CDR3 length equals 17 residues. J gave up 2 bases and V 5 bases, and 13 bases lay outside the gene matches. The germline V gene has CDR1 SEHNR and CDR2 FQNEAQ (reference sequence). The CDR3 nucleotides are TGTGCCAGCAGCCAGGGGGGTCTAGCGGGGAACGCCTACGAGCAGTACTTC. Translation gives CASSQGGLAGNAYEQYF.

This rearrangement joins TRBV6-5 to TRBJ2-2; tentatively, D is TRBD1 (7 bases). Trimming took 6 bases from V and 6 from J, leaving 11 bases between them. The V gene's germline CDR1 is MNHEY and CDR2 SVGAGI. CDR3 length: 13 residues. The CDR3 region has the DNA TGTGCCAGCAGGCGCGGGACAGCCGGGGAGCTGTTTTTT. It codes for CASRRGTAGELFF.

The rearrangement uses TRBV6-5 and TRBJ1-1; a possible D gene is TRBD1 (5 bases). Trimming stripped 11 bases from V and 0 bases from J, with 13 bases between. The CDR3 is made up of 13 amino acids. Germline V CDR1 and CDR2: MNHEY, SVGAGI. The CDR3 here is CAAGGGVNTEAFF. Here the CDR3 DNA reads TGTGCCGCGGGGGGAGGAGTGAACACTGAAGCTTTCTTT.

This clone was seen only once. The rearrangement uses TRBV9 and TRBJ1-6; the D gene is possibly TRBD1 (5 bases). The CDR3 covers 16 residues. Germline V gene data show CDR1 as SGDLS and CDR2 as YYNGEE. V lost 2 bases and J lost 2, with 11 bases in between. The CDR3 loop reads CASSVREDTYNSPLHF. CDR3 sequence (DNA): TGTGCCAGCAGCGTCCGGGAGGACACCTATAATTCACCCCTCCACTTT. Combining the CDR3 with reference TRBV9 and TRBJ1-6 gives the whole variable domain DSGVTQTPKHLITATGQRVTLRCSPRSGDLSVYWYQQSLDQGLQFLIQYYNGEERAKGNILERFSAQQFPDLHSELNLSSLELGDSALYFCASSVREDTYNSPLHFGNGTRLTVT.

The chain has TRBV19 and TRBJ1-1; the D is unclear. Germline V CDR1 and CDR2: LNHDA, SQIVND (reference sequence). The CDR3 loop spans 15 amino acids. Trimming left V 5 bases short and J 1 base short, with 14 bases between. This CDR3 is CASSLRHGGNTEAFF. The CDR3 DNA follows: TGTGCCAGTAGTCTCAGACATGGTGGGAACACTGAAGCTTTCTTT. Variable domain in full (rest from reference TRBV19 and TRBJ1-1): DGGITQSPKYLFRKEGQNVTLSCEQNLNHDAMYWYRQDPGQGLRLIYYSQIVNDFQKGDIAEGYSVSREKKESFPLTVTSAQKNPTAFYLCASSLRHGGNTEAFFGQGTRLTVV.

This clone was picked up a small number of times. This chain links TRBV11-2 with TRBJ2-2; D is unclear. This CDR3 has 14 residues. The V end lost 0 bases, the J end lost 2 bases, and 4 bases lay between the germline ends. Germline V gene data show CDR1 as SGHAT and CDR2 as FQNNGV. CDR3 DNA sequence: TGTGCCAGCAGCTTAGACAGAAACACCGGGGAGCTGTTTTTT. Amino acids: CASSLDRNTGELFF.

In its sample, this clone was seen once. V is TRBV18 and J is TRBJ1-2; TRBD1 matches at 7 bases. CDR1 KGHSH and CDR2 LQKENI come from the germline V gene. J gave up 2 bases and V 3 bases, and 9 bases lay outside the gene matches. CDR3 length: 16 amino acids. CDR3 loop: CASSPEGAGGNYGYTF. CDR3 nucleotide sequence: TGTGCCAGCTCACCGGAGGGGGCTGGTGGGAACTATGGCTACACCTTC.

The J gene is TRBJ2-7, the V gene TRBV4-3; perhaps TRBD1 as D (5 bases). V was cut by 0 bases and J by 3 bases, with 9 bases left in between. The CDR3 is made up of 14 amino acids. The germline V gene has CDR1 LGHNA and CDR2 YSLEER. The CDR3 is CASSQDHDSYEQYF. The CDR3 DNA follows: TGCGCCAGCAGCCAAGACCATGACAGCTACGAGCAGTACTTC.

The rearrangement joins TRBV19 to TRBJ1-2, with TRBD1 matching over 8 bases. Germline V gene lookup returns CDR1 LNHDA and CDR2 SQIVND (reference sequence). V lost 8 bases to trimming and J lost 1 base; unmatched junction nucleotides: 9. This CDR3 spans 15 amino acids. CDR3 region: CASGFRDRINYGYTF. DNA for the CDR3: TGTGCCAGTGGTTTCCGGGACAGGATTAACTATGGCTACACCTTC.

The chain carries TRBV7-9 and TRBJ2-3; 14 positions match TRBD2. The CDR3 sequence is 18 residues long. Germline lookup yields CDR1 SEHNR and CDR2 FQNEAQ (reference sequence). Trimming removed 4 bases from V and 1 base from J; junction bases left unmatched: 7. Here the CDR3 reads CASSSRLAGGPRTDTQYF. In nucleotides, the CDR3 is TGTGCCAGCAGCTCCCGACTAGCGGGAGGGCCTCGCACAGATACGCAGTATTTT.

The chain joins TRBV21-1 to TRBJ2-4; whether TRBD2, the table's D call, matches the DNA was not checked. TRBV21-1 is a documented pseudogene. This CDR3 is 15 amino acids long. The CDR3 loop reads CASTVRGFAKNIQYF. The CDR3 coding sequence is TGTGCCAGCACTGTACGGGGTTTTGCCAAAAACATTCAGTACTTC.

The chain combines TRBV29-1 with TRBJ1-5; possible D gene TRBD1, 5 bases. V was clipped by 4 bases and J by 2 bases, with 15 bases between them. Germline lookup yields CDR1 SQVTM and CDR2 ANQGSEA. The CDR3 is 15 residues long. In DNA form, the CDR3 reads TGCAGCGTTGCTCTAACAAGGGGCGGCAATCAGCCCCAGCATTTT. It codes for CSVALTRGGNQPQHF.

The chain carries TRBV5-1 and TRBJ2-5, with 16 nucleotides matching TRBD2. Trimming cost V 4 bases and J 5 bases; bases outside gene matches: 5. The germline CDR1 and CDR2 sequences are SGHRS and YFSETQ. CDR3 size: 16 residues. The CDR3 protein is CASSPGLAGGSETQYF. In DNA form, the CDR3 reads TGCGCCAGCAGCCCGGGACTAGCGGGGGGGTCGGAGACCCAGTACTTC.

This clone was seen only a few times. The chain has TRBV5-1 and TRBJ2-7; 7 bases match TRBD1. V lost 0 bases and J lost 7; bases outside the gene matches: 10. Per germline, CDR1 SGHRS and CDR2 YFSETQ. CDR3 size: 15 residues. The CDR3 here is CASSLGDSRAEEQYF. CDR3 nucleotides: TGCGCCAGCAGCTTGGGGGACAGCCGGGCGGAAGAGCAGTACTTC.

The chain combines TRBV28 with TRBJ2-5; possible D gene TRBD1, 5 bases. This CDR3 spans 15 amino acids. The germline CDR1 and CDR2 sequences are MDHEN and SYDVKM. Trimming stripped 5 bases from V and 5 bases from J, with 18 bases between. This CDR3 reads CASSLLLGAEETQYF. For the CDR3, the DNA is TGTGCCAGCAGTCTCCTCCTTGGGGCGGAGGAGACCCAGTACTTC.

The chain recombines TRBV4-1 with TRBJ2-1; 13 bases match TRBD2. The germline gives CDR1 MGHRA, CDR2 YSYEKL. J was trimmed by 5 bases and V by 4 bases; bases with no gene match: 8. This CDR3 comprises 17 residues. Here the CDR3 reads CASSPRTSGGADNEQFF. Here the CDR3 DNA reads TGCGCCAGCAGCCCGCGAACTAGCGGGGGGGCGGACAATGAGCAGTTCTTC.

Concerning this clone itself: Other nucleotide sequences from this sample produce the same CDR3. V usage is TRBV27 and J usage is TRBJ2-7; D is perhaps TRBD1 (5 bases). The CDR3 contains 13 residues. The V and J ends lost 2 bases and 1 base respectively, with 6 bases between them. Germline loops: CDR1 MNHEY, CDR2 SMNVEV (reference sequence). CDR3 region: CASSLQGSYEQYF. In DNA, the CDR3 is TGTGCCAGCAGTTTACAGGGTTCCTACGAGCAGTACTTC.

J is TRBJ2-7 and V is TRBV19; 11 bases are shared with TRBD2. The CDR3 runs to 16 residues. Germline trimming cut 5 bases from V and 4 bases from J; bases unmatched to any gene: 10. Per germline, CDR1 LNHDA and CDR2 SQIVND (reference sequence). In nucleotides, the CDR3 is TGTGCCAGTAGTCGGGACTGGGGACTAGCGGATTACGAGCAGTACTTC. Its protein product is CASSRDWGLADYEQYF. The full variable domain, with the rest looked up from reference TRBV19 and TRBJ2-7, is DGGITQSPKYLFRKEGQNVTLSCEQNLNHDAMYWYRQDPGQGLRLIYYSQIVNDFQKGDIAEGYSVSREKKESFPLTVTSAQKNPTAFYLCASSRDWGLADYEQYFGPGTRLTVT.

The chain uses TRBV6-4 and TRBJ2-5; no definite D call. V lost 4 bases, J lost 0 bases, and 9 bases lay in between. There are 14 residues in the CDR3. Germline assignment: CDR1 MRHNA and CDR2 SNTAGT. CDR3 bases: TGTGCCAGCAGTGTTAAAGAGAACCAAGAGACCCAGTACTTC. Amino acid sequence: CASSVKENQETQYF.